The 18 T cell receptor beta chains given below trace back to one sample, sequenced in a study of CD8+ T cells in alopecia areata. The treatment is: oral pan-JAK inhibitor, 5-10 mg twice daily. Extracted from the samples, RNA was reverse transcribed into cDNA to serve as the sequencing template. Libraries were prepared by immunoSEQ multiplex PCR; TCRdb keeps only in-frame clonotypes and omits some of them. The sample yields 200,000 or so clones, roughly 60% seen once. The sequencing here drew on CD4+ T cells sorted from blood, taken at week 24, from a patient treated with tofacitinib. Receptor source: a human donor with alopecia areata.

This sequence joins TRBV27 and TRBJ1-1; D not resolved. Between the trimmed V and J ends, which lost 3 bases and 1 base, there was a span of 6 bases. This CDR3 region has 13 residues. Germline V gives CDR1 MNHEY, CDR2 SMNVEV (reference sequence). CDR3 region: CASSFVENTEAFF. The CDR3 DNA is TGTGCCAGCAGTTTCGTCGAGAACACTGAAGCTTTCTTT.

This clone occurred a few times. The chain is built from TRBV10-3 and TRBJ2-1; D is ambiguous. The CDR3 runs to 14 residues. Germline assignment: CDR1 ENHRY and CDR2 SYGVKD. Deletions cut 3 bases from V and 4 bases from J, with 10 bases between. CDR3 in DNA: TGTGCCATCAGTGATGGGGATCGATACAATGAGCAGTTCTTC. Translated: CAISDGDRYNEQFF.

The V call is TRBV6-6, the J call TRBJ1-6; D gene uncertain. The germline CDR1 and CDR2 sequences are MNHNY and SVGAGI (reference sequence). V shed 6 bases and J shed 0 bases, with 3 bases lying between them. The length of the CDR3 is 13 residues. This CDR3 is CASSFSYNSPLHF. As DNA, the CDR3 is TGTGCCAGCAGCTTCTCCTATAATTCACCCCTCCACTTT.

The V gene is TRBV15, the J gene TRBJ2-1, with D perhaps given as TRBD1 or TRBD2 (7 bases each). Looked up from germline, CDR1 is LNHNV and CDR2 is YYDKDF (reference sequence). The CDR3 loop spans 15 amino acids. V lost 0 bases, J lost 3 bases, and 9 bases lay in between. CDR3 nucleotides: TGTGCCACCAGCAGAGACAGGGGGGGCTACAATGAGCAGTTCTTC. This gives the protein CATSRDRGGYNEQFF. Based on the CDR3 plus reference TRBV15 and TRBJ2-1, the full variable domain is DAMVIQNPRYQVTQFGKPVTLSCSQTLNHNVMYWYQQKSSQAPKLLFHYYDKDFNNEADTPDNFQSRRPNTSFCFLDIRSPGLGDTAMYLCATSRDRGGYNEQFFGPGTRLTVL.

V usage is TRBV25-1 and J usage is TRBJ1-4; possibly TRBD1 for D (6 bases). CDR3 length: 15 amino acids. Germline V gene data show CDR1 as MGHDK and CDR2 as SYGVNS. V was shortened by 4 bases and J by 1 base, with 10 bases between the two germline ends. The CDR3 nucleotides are TGTGCCAGCAGTGTAAGGGGGGGAACTAATGAAAAACTGTTTTTT. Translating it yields CASSVRGGTNEKLFF.

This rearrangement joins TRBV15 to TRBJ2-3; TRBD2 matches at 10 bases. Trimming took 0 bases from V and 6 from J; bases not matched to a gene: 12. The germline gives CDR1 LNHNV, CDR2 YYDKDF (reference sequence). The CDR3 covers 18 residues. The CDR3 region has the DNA TGTGCCACCAGCAGAGATAACCCCCCGGGACTAGCGTACGATACGCAGTATTTT. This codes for CATSRDNPPGLAYDTQYF.

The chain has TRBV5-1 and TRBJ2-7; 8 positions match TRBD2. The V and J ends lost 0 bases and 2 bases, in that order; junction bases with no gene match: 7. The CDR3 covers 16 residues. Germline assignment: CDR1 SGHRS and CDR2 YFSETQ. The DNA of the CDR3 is TGCGCCAGCAGCTTGGCCCCTAGCGGGCGGACCTACGAGCAGTACTTC. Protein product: CASSLAPSGRTYEQYF.

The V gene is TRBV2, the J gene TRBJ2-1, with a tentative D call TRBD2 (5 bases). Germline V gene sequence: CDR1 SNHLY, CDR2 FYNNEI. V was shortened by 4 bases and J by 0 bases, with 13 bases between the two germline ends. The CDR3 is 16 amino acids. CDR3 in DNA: TGTGCCAGCAGTGCAGCCGGGGTCCGCTCCTACAATGAGCAGTTCTTC. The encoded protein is CASSAAGVRSYNEQFF.

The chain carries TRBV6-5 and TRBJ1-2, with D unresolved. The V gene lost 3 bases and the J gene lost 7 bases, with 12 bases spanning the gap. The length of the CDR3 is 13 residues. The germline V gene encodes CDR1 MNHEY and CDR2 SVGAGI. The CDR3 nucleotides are TGTGCCAGCAGTTATCTCCTCGGCTCTGGCTACACCTTC. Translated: CASSYLLGSGYTF.

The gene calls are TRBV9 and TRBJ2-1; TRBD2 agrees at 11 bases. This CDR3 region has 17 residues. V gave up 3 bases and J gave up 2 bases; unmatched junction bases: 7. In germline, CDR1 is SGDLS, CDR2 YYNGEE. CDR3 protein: CASSAVSSGRTYNEQFF. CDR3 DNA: TGTGCCAGCAGCGCTGTTTCTAGCGGGAGGACCTACAATGAGCAGTTCTTC.

CDR3 sequence reads: CASSLGGRYEQYF. CDR3 in DNA: TGTGCCAGCAGCTTGGGGGGGAGGTACGAGCAGTACTTC. The chain joins TRBV7-2 to TRBJ2-7; the match to TRBD2 covers 7 bases. Germline assignment: CDR1 SGHTA and CDR2 FQGNSA. J lost 4 bases, V lost 3 bases, and 3 bases had no gene match. The CDR3 totals 13 residues.

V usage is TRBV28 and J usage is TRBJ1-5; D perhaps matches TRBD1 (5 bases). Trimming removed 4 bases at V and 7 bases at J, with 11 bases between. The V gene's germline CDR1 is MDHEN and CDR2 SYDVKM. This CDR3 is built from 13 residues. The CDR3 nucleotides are TGTGCCAGCAGTTGGGGGGATACCCAGCCCCAGCATTTT. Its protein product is CASSWGDTQPQHF.

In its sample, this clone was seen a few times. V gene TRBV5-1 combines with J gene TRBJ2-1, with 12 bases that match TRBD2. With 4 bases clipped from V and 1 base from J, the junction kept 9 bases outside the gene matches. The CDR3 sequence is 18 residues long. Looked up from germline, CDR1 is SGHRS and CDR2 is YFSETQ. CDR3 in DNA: TGCGCCAGCAGCCCACTAGCGGGAGGCCCTGCTTCCTACAATGAGCAGTTCTTC. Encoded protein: CASSPLAGGPASYNEQFF.

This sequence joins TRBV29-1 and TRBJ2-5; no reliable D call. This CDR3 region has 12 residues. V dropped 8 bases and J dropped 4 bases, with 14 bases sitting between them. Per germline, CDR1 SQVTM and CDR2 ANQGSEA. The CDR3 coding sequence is TGCAGCCCCCGCCCCCTAGGAGAGACCCAGTACTTC. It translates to CSPRPLGETQYF.

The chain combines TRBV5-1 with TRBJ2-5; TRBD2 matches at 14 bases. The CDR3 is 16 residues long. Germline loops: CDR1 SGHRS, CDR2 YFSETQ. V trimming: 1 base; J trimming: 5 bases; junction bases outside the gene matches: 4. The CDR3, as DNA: TGCGCCAGCAGCTTGCCCGGGACTAGCGGGGGTGAGACCCAGTACTTC. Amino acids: CASSLPGTSGGETQYF.

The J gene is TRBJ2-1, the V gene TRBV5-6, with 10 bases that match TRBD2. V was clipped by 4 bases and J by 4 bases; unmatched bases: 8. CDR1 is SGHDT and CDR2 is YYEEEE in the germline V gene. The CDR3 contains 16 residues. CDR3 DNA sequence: TGTGCCAGCAGCCAAACCGGGACTAGCGTTTACAATGAGCAGTTCTTC. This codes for CASSQTGTSVYNEQFF.

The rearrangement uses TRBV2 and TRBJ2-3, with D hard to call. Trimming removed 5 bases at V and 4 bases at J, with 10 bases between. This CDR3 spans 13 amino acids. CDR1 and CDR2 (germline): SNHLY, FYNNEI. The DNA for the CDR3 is TGTGCCAGCAGTATCCTGCCCGCAGATACGCAGTATTTT. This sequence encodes CASSILPADTQYF.

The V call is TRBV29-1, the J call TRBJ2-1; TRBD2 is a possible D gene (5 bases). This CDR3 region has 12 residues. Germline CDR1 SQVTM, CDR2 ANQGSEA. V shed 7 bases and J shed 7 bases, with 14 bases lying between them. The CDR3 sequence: CSGAPDSNEQFF. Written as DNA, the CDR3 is TGCAGCGGGGCTCCGGACTCAAATGAGCAGTTCTTC.